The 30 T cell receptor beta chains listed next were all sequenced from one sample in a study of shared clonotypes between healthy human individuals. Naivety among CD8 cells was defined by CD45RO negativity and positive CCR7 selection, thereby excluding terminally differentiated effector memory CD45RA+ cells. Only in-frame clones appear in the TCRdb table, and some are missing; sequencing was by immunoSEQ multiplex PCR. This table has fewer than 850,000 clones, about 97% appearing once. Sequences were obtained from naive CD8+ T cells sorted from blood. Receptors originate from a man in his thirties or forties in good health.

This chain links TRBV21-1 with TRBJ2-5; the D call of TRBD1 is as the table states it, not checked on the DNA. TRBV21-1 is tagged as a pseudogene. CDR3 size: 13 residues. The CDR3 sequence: CASSNLGLETQYF. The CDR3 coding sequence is TGTGCCAGCAGCAACTTGGGGCTGGAGACCCAGTACTTC.

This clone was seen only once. The CDR3 here is CASSQVDSSGYTF. CDR3 in DNA: TGCGCCAGCAGCCAAGTCGACAGCTCAGGCTACACCTTC. This chain connects TRBV4-1 to TRBJ1-2; tentative D call: TRBD1 (5 bases). This CDR3 contains 13 residues. With 1 base removed from V and 8 bases from J, the gap between germline ends came to 11 bases. Per the germline V gene, CDR1 is MGHRA and CDR2 is YSYEKL.

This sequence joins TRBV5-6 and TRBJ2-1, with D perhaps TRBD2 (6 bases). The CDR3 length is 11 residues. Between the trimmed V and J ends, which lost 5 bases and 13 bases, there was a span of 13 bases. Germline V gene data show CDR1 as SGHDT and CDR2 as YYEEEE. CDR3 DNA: TGTGCCAGCAGTGGAGGGGAAATTCAGTTCTTC. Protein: CASSGGEIQFF.

CDR3 bases: TGCGCCAGCAGCCAAGATCGAGAGGGGTACGAGCAGTACTTC. Translated: CASSQDREGYEQYF. The rearrangement joins TRBV4-3 to TRBJ2-7, with D tentatively TRBD1 or TRBD2 (5 bases each). CDR3 length: 14 amino acids. The germline CDR1 and CDR2 sequences are LGHNA and YSLEER. V lost 0 bases and J 4 bases, leaving 10 bases between the germline ends.

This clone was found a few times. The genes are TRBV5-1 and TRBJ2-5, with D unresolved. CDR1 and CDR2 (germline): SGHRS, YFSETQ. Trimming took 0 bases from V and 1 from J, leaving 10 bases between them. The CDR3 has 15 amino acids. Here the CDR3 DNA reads TGCGCCAGCAGCTTGGAGTCCGGAACCCAAGAGACCCAGTACTTC. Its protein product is CASSLESGTQETQYF.

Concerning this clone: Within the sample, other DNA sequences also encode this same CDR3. DNA for the CDR3: TGTGCCAGCAGCCCTAGAACTGAAGCTTTCTTT. It translates to CASSPRTEAFF. The V call is TRBV7-9, the J call TRBJ1-1; D is uncertain. CDR1 SEHNR and CDR2 FQNEAQ come from the germline V gene (reference sequence). The CDR3 extends over 11 amino acids. V lost 5 bases to trimming and J lost 5 bases, with 6 bases between them.

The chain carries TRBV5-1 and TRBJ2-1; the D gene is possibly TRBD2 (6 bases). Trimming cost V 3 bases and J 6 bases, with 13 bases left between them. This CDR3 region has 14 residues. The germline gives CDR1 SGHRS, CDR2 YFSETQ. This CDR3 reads CASSWRAGFNEQFF. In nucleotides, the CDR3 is TGCGCCAGCAGCTGGAGGGCCGGTTTCAATGAGCAGTTCTTC.

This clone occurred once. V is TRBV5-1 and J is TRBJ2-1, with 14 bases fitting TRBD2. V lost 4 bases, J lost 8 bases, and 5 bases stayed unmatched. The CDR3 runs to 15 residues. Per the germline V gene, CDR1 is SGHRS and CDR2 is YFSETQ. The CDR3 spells CASSTGLAGAHEQFF. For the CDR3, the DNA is TGCGCCAGCAGCACGGGACTAGCGGGAGCCCATGAGCAGTTCTTC.

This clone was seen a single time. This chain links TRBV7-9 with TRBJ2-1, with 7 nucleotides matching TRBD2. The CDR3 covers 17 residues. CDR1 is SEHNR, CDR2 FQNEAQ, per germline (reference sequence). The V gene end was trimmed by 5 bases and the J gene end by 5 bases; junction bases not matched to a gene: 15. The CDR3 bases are TGTGCCAGCAGCCCACGAAGAGCGGGCGGGAGCCACAATGAGCAGTTCTTC. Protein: CASSPRRAGGSHNEQFF.

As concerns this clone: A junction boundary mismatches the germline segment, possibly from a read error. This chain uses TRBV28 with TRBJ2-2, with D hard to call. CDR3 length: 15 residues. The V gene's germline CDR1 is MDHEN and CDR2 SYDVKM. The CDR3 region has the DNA TGTGCCAGCAATTTATCTAGGGCCTCGGCCGGGGAGCTGTTTTTT. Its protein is CASNLSRASAGELFF.

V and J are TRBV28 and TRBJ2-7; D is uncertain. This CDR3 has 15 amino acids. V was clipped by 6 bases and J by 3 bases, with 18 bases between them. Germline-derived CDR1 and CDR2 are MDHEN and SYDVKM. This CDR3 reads CASRTGPAAYYEQYF. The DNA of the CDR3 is TGTGCCAGCAGAACTGGACCCGCCGCGTACTACGAGCAGTACTTC.

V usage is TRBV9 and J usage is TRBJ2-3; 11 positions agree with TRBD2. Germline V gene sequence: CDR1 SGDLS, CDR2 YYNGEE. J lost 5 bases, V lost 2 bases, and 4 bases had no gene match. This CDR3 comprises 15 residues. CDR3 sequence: CASSVSGRGIDTQYF. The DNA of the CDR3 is TGTGCCAGCAGCGTTAGCGGGAGGGGCATAGATACGCAGTATTTT.

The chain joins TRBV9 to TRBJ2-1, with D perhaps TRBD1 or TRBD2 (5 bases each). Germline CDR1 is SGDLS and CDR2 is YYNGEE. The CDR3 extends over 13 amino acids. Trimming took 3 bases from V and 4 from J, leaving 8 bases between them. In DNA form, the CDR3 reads TGTGCCAGCAGCGACGGGGCTTACAATGAGCAGTTCTTC. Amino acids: CASSDGAYNEQFF. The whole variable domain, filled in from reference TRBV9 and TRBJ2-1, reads DSGVTQTPKHLITATGQRVTLRCSPRSGDLSVYWYQQSLDQGLQFLIQYYNGEERAKGNILERFSAQQFPDLHSELNLSSLELGDSALYFCASSDGAYNEQFFGPGTRLTVL.

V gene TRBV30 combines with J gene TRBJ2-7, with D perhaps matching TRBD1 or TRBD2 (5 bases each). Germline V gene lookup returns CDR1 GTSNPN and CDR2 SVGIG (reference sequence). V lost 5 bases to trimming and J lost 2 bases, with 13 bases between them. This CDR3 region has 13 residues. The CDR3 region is CAWSWGRTYEQYF. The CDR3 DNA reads TGTGCCTGGTCCTGGGGGAGAACCTACGAGCAGTACTTC.

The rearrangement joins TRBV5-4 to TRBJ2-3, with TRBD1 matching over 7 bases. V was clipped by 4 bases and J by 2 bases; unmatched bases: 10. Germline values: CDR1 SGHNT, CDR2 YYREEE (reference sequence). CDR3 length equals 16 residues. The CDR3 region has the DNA TGTGCCAGCAGCCCCGAGACAGGGACCCTCACAGATACGCAGTATTTT. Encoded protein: CASSPETGTLTDTQYF.

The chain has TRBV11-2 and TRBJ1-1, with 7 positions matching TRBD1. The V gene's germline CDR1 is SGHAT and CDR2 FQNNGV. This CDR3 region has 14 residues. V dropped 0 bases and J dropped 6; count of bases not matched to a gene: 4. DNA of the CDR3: TGTGCCAGCAGCTTAGAGACAGGGTGGGCTGAAGCTTTCTTT. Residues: CASSLETGWAEAFF.

This CDR3 is CASSQEGRTLWNEQFF. As DNA, the CDR3 is TGTGCCAGCAGCCAAGAGGGACGGACTCTATGGAATGAGCAGTTCTTC. The chain links TRBV14 to TRBJ2-1; D tentatively reads TRBD1 or TRBD2 (5 bases each). Deletions cut 0 bases from V and 7 bases from J, with 16 bases between. CDR1 is SGHDN, CDR2 FVKESK, per germline. CDR3 length: 16 residues. Looking up the rest from reference TRBV14 and TRBJ2-1 gives the full variable domain: EAGVTQFPSHSVIEKGQTVTLRCDPISGHDNLYWYRRVMGKEIKFLLHFVKESKQDESGMPNNRFLAERTGGTYSTLKVQPAELEDSGVYFCASSQEGRTLWNEQFFGPGTRLTVL.

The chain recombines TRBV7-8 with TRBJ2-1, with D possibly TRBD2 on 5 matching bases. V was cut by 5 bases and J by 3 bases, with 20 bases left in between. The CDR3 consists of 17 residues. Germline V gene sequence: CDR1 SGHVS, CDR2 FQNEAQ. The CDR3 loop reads CASSPSSYPLSYNEQFF. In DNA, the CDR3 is TGTGCCAGCAGCCCATCTAGCTACCCTCTTAGCTACAATGAGCAGTTCTTC.

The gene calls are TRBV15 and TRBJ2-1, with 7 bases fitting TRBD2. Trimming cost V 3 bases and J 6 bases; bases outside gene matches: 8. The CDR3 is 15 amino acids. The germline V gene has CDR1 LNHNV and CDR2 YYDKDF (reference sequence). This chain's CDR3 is CATSSRDYRPNEQFF. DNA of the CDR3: TGTGCCACCAGCAGCCGGGACTATAGGCCCAATGAGCAGTTCTTC.

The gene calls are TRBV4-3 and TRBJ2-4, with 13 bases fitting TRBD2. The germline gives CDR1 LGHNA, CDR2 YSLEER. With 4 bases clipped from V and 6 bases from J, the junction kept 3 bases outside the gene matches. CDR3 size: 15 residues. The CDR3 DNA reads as TGCGCCAGCAGCCCGGGACTAGCGGGAACAAACATTCAGTACTTC. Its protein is CASSPGLAGTNIQYF.

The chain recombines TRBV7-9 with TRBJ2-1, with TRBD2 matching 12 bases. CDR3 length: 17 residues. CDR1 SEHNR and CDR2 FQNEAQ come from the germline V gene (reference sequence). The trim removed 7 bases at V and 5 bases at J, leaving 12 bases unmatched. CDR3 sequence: CASTLDTSGRRNNEQFF. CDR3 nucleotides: TGTGCCAGCACCCTAGACACTAGCGGGAGGCGAAACAATGAGCAGTTCTTC.

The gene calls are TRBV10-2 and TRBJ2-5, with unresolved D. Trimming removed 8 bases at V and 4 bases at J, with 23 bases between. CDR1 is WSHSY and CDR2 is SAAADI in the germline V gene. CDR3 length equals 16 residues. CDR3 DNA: TGCGCCAGCCCCGCGAGGCGTTCGAATCCCCGAGAGACCCAGTACTTC. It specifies CASPARRSNPRETQYF.

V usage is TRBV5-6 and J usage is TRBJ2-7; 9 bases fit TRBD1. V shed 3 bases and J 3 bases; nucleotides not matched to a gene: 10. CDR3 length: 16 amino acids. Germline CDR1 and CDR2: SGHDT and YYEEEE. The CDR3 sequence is CASSWTRDRVFYEQYF. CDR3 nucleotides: TGTGCCAGCAGCTGGACCCGGGACAGGGTTTTCTACGAGCAGTACTTC. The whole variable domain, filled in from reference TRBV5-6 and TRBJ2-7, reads DAGVTQSPTHLIKTRGQQVTLRCSPKSGHDTVSWYQQALGQGPQFIFQYYEEEERQRGNFPDRFSGHQFPNYSSELNVNALLLGDSALYLCASSWTRDRVFYEQYFGPGTRLTVT.

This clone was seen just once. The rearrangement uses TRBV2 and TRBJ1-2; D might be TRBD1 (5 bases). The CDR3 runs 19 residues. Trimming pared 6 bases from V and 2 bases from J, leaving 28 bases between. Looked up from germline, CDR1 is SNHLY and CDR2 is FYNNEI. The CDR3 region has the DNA TGTGCCAGCAGATCGACCCTTGACCCAGGGCCCGAACTAAACTATGGCTACACCTTC. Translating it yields CASRSTLDPGPELNYGYTF.

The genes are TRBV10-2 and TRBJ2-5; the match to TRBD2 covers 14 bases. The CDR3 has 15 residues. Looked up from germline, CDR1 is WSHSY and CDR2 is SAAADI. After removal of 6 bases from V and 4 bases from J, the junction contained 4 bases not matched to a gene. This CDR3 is CASRTGLAGGETQYF. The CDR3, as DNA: TGCGCCAGCAGAACCGGACTAGCGGGAGGAGAGACCCAGTACTTC.

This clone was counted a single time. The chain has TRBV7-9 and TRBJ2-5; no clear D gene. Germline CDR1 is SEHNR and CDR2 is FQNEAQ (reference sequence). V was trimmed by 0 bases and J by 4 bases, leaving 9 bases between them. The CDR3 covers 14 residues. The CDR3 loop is CASSLATRAETQYF. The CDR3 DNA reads TGTGCCAGCAGCTTAGCGACGCGCGCAGAGACCCAGTACTTC.

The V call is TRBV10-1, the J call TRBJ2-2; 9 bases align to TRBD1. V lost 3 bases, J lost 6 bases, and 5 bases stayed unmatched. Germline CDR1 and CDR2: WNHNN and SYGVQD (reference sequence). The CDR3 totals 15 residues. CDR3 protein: CASSEGTGFPGELFF. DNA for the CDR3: TGCGCCAGCAGTGAAGGGACAGGGTTTCCCGGGGAGCTGTTTTTT.

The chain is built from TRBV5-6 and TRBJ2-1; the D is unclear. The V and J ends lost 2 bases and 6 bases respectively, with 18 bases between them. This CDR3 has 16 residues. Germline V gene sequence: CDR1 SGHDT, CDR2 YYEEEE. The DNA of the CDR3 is TGTGCCAGCAGCTTCAGCGCGCGGTCCCCCCTCAATGAGCAGTTCTTC. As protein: CASSFSARSPLNEQFF.

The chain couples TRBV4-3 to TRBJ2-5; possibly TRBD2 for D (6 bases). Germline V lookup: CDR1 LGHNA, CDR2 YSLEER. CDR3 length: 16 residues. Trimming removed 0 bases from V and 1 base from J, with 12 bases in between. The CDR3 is CASSQEVYGGQETQYF. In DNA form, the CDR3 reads TGCGCCAGCAGCCAAGAAGTGTACGGGGGCCAAGAGACCCAGTACTTC.

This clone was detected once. The CDR3 nucleotides are TGTGCCAGCAGCTTAGGGGACAGGACTGGGGAGCTGTTTTTT. Protein sequence: CASSLGDRTGELFF. The rearrangement joins TRBV13 to TRBJ2-2; 7 positions match TRBD1. Losses at the gene ends were 0 bases for V and 8 bases for J; bases not matched to a gene: 3. The CDR3 is 14 amino acids. Germline CDR1 PRHDT, CDR2 FYEKMQ (reference sequence).